This TCR beta chain appears in the sequencing data of a study of CD8+CD57+ T cells in acquired aplastic anemia. Study information: Quantities of DNA derived from sorted CD4+ and CD8+ cells averaged around 3 ug.

TCR beta VDJ and CDR3 profiles were obtained from a genomic DNA template. TCRdb itself ran the reads through MiXCR, one entry per CDR3 protein. The sample records 200,000 to 250,000 distinct CDR3 sequences, over 55% being singletons. Whoever was chosen for sequencing had shown CD8+CD57+ cell expansion by flow cytometry. In germline, CDR1 is KGHDR, CDR2 SFDVKD. The CDR3 is 14 amino acids. V was shortened by 4 bases and J by 7 bases, with 15 bases between the two germline ends. Source material: sorted CD4+, CD8+, or CD8+CD57+ T cells (not recorded which) from PBMCs. The chain carries TRBV24-1 and TRBJ1-2; no definite D call. The origin of this receptor is a human donor with aplastic anemia. CDR3 DNA: TGTGCCACCAGTGACCCAATTCAGGCGGGTGGCTACACCTTC. Protein product: CATSDPIQAGGYTF.